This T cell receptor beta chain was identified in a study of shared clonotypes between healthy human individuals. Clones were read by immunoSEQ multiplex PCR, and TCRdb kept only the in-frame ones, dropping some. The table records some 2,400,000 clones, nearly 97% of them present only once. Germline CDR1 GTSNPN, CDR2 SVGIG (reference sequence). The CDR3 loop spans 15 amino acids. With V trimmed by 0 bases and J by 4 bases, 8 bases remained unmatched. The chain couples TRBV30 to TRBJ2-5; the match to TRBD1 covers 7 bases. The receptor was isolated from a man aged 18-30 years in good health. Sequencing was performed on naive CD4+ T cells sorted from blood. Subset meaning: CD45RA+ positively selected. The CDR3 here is CAWSVGQSQGETQYF. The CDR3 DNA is TGTGCCTGGAGTGTGGGACAGTCACAAGGAGAGACCCAGTACTTC.